The 32 T cell receptor beta chains below were found in one sample sequenced in a study of blood T cells in healthy people across ages. The authors ran a second PCR of 7 to 11 cycles using a sample-barcoded 5' primer and a J-beta primer mix. TCRdb passed the 5' RACE reads through MiXCR, listing each CDR3 protein once. Found here are about 620,000 distinct CDR3 sequences, roughly half of them singletons; the top ten hold roughly 13%. Sequenced: blood. These receptors came from a woman aged 80 or over in good health.

The chain has TRBV20-1 and TRBJ1-5; D possibly corresponds to TRBD1 (6 bases). This CDR3 is 12 amino acids long. From germline, CDR1 is DFQATT and CDR2 SNEGSKA (reference sequence). V was clipped by 7 bases and J by 5 bases, with 12 bases between them. The CDR3 sequence: CSGLSGDQPQHF. The CDR3 DNA reads TGCAGTGGCCTGTCAGGGGATCAGCCCCAGCATTTT.

The V gene is TRBV21-1, the J gene TRBJ1-5; no check of the table's D call, TRBD1, against the DNA was made. TRBV21-1 corresponds to a pseudogene. The CDR3 totals 20 residues. CDR3 sequence (DNA): TGTGCCAGAGATGGGGAGTTCCACAGGGGTCGCCCTTATAGCAATCAGCCCCAGCATTTT. Its protein is CARDGEFHRGRPYSNQPQHF.

The chain combines TRBV29-1 with TRBJ1-1; D ambiguous. Germline assignment: CDR1 SQVTM and CDR2 ANQGSEA. Trimming stripped 4 bases from V and 3 bases from J, with 9 bases between. The CDR3 consists of 12 residues. Here the CDR3 reads CSVGRYYTEAFF. The CDR3 DNA is TGCAGCGTTGGAAGATATTACACTGAAGCTTTCTTT.

This clonotype was picked up many times. The chain uses TRBV18 and TRBJ2-3; the match to TRBD2 covers 9 bases. Trimming at V came to 3 bases and at J to 1 base, leaving 8 bases not matched to a gene. The CDR3 consists of 17 residues. Germline V gene lookup returns CDR1 KGHSH and CDR2 LQKENI. The CDR3 sequence is CASSPKPIAGGTDTQYF. The DNA of the CDR3 is TGTGCCAGCTCACCTAAACCGATAGCGGGAGGCACAGATACGCAGTATTTT.

This clonotype has at least ten counts. The chain couples TRBV3-1 to TRBJ2-1; no clear D. The CDR3 spans 11 residues. Trimming removed 0 bases from V and 7 bases from J, with 1 base in between. The germline V gene encodes CDR1 LGHDT and CDR2 YNNKEL (reference sequence). The CDR3 loop is CASSQENEQFF. CDR3 in DNA: TGTGCCAGCAGCCAAGAAAATGAGCAGTTCTTC.

In this sample, this clonotype turned up once. The CDR3 reads CAIMSLPGGELFF. CDR3 DNA: TGTGCCATCATGTCCCTCCCCGGCGGGGAGCTGTTTTTT. The rearrangement links TRBV10-3 to TRBJ2-2; no reliable D call. CDR1 is ENHRY and CDR2 is SYGVKD in the germline V gene. The CDR3 consists of 13 residues. Trimming cost V 7 bases and J 7 bases, with 13 bases left between them.

The chain couples TRBV7-3 to TRBJ2-5, with D uncertain. The V gene lost 1 base and the J gene lost 4 bases, with 13 bases spanning the gap. CDR1 and CDR2 from the germline V gene are SGHTA and FQGTGA. The CDR3 extends over 15 amino acids. The CDR3 DNA reads as TGTGCCAGCAGCTTAAGTGGCGCGAACCGAGAGACCCAGTACTTC. Translating gives CASSLSGANRETQYF.

The V and J genes are TRBV10-3 and TRBJ2-1; D call uncertain. The CDR3 has 11 residues. Germline V gene sequence: CDR1 ENHRY, CDR2 SYGVKD. V shed 10 bases and J shed 7 bases, with 11 bases lying between them. The CDR3 DNA follows: TGTGCCAGCCAAGGACGAAATGAGCAGTTCTTC. Translated: CASQGRNEQFF.

The chain is built from TRBV29-1 and TRBJ2-3; unclear D gene. Germline CDR1 and CDR2: SQVTM and ANQGSEA. The V gene lost 6 bases and the J gene lost 1 base, with 14 bases spanning the gap. The CDR3 loop spans 14 amino acids. CDR3 loop: CSVQRAYRTDTQYF. The CDR3 region has the DNA TGCAGCGTCCAAAGGGCATACCGCACAGATACGCAGTATTTT.

Only a few counts were recorded for this clonotype. J is TRBJ1-5 and V is TRBV19; D perhaps matches TRBD1 (6 bases). This CDR3 comprises 13 residues. CDR1 and CDR2 from the germline V gene are LNHDA and SQIVND (reference sequence). Trimming took off 10 bases at V and 7 bases at J, with 17 bases between the two ends. This CDR3 reads CATRGQENQPQHF. The CDR3, as DNA: TGTGCCACCCGGGGACAAGAAAACCAGCCCCAGCATTTT.

This clonotype was seen a few times. V is TRBV28 and J is TRBJ1-1; D might be TRBD1 (5 bases). V dropped 4 bases and J dropped 1 base, with 28 bases sitting between them. The CDR3 contains 20 residues. The germline V gene has CDR1 MDHEN and CDR2 SYDVKM. The CDR3 nucleotides read TGTGCCAGCAGTTCAGGACGTGGAAGGGGAATTGGTGTAAGGAACACTGAAGCTTTCTTT. Its translation is CASSSGRGRGIGVRNTEAFF.

This clonotype was observed a few times. The gene calls are TRBV12-3 or TRBV12-4 and TRBJ1-4; D not resolved. The CDR3 has 12 amino acids. V shed 11 bases and J shed 7 bases, with 14 bases lying between them. The CDR3 DNA sequence: TGTGCCTCCAGGCGCAACGGTGAAAAACTGTTTTTT. Protein product: CASRRNGEKLFF.

The rearrangement links TRBV7-9 to TRBJ1-2; D call uncertain. The V and J ends lost 3 bases and 4 bases respectively, with 12 bases between them. The germline V gene encodes CDR1 SEHNR and CDR2 FQNEAQ (reference sequence). The CDR3 covers 14 residues. The CDR3 reads CASSFFGGPYGYTF. In DNA form, the CDR3 reads TGTGCCAGCAGCTTCTTCGGAGGGCCCTATGGCTACACCTTC.

This clonotype was counted at least ten times. This sequence joins TRBV5-1 and TRBJ2-5; D gene uncertain. The germline V gene encodes CDR1 SGHRS and CDR2 YFSETQ. Trimming took 4 bases from V and 3 from J, leaving 13 bases between them. The length of the CDR3 is 14 residues. CDR3 coding DNA: TGCGCCAGCAGCAGCCAGGCGATAGAAGAGACCCAGTACTTC. This encodes CASSSQAIEETQYF.

In regard to this clonotype: At one boundary the junction diverges from the germline segment, which might be a read error. CDR3 in DNA: TGTGCCACCAGCCGCTCCTGCAATGAGCAGTTCTTC. This gives the protein CATSRSCNEQFF. This rearrangement joins TRBV15 to TRBJ2-1; D not certain. CDR1 and CDR2 (germline): LNHNV, YYDKDF (reference sequence). The CDR3 spans 12 residues.

This clonotype was counted ten times or more. The chain has TRBV6-6 and TRBJ2-3; 11 bases fit TRBD2. With 6 bases clipped from V and 0 bases from J, the junction kept 5 bases outside the gene matches. The V gene's germline CDR1 is MNHNY and CDR2 SVGAGI (reference sequence). The CDR3 is 16 residues long. CDR3 sequence reads: CASRGRTSGSTDTQYF. The CDR3 nucleotides read TGTGCCAGCAGAGGACGGACTAGCGGGAGCACAGATACGCAGTATTTT.

A few counts support this clonotype. The J gene is TRBJ2-1, the V gene TRBV29-1, with 7 nucleotides matching TRBD1. Per germline, CDR1 SQVTM and CDR2 ANQGSEA. The CDR3 totals 13 residues. In nucleotides, the CDR3 is TGCCGAGATAACAGGGGCCACTACAATGAGCAGTTCTTC. It translates to CRDNRGHYNEQFF.

This clonotype appeared a few times. With a much larger clone just one base away, this may be a read error. The V gene is TRBV9, the J gene TRBJ2-1; TRBD1 matches at 8 bases. Near its end, the DNA agrees better with TRBJ2-7, so the J call may be wrong. The CDR3 is made up of 15 amino acids. Germline CDR1 reads SGDLS; CDR2 reads YYNGEE. The CDR3 region has the DNA TGTGCCAGCAGCCCCGCAGGGGGCATCTACAATGAGCAGTACTTC. It specifies CASSPAGGIYNEQYF.

CDR3 region: CASRGTGYERYF. For the CDR3, the DNA is TGTGCCAGCAGGGGGACAGGCTACGAGCGGTACTTC. The chain employs TRBV2 and TRBJ2-5; 8 bases are a match to TRBD1. This CDR3 spans 12 amino acids. Germline trimming cut 6 bases from V and 13 bases from J; bases unmatched to any gene: 10. The germline gives CDR1 SNHLY, CDR2 FYNNEI. The full variable domain, its missing parts supplied by reference TRBV2 and TRBJ2-5, is EPEVTQTPSHQVTQMGQEVILRCVPISNHLYFYWYRQILGQKVEFLVSFYNNEISEKSEIFDDQFSVERPDGSNFTLKIRSTKLEDSAMYFCASRGTGYERYFGPGTRLLVL.

This clonotype was counted many times. This chain connects TRBV20-1 to TRBJ2-3; D might be TRBD1 (6 bases). The ends were cut back, 0 bases at V and 0 bases at J, with 10 bases in the middle. Germline CDR1 is DFQATT and CDR2 is SNEGSKA (reference sequence). The CDR3 is 15 amino acids. CDR3: CSARDFGQSTDTQYF. The CDR3 coding sequence is TGCAGTGCTAGAGATTTCGGACAGAGCACAGATACGCAGTATTTT.

This clonotype was counted a few times. The chain links TRBV7-9 to TRBJ2-3; either TRBD1 or TRBD2 may supply D (5 bases each). The germline gives CDR1 SEHNR, CDR2 FQNEAQ (reference sequence). The V gene lost 5 bases and the J gene lost 4 bases, with 19 bases spanning the gap. The CDR3 is 16 amino acids. CDR3 amino acids: CASSPGLGGWADTQYF. DNA of the CDR3: TGTGCCAGCAGCCCCGGGCTTGGGGGTTGGGCAGATACGCAGTATTTT.

The V call is TRBV4-2, the J call TRBJ1-2; maybe TRBD1 (6 bases). CDR1 and CDR2 from the germline V gene are LGHNA and YNFKEQ. The CDR3 loop spans 16 amino acids. Trimming stripped 0 bases from V and 1 base from J, with 12 bases between. The CDR3 loop is CASSQEGGTDNYGYTF. Here the CDR3 DNA reads TGTGCCAGCAGCCAAGAAGGGGGAACAGATAACTATGGCTACACCTTC.

This clonotype was counted at least ten times. The rearrangement joins TRBV4-2 to TRBJ2-1; D may be TRBD2 (6 bases). Germline values: CDR1 LGHNA, CDR2 YNFKEQ. V was shortened by 1 base and J by 0 bases, with 13 bases between the two germline ends. This CDR3 comprises 17 residues. The CDR3 DNA reads as TGTGCCAGCAGCCAAGCGTCTGGGACTTCCTCCTACAATGAGCAGTTCTTC. It codes for CASSQASGTSSYNEQFF.

V gene TRBV20-1 combines with J gene TRBJ2-7; perhaps TRBD1 as D (6 bases). Trimming cost V 7 bases and J 0 bases, with 13 bases left between them. Germline CDR1 DFQATT, CDR2 SNEGSKA (reference sequence). The CDR3 covers 13 residues. CDR3 DNA: TGCAGTGGCGTGGGACATAACTCCTACGAGCAGTACTTC. Encoded protein: CSGVGHNSYEQYF.

This clonotype was seen more than once but under ten times. The chain combines TRBV18 with TRBJ2-3; D gene unclear. CDR3 length: 16 amino acids. Germline CDR1 reads KGHSH; CDR2 reads LQKENI. Trimming took 3 bases from V and 2 from J, leaving 15 bases between them. CDR3 nucleotides: TGTGCCAGCTCACCTGAAGCTTGGGGAAACACAGATACGCAGTATTTT. This gives the protein CASSPEAWGNTDTQYF.

The chain uses TRBV29-1 and TRBJ2-5, with TRBD1 identical over 8 bases. V trimming: 3 bases; J trimming: 4 bases; junction bases outside the gene matches: 7. The CDR3 covers 14 residues. Germline CDR1 and CDR2: SQVTM and ANQGSEA. CDR3 loop: CSVDGTGGRETQYF. CDR3 sequence (DNA): TGCAGCGTTGACGGGACAGGCGGCAGAGAGACCCAGTACTTC.

CDR3 sequence: CASSLGGTSGNIQYF. The CDR3 DNA sequence: TGCGCCAGCAGCTTGGGGGGGACTAGCGGAAACATTCAGTACTTC. The chain has TRBV5-1 and TRBJ2-5; 11 positions agree with TRBD2. The DNA end favors TRBJ2-4, so the J call may be wrong. The germline gives CDR1 SGHRS, CDR2 YFSETQ. This CDR3 is built from 15 residues.

On this clonotype: It may be a read error: a sequence one base away is much more abundant. The rearrangement links TRBV6-2 or TRBV6-3 to TRBJ2-4, with unresolved D. With the DNA end fitting TRBJ2-7 better, the J assignment may be wrong. Germline lookup yields CDR1 MNHEY and CDR2 SVGEGT. CDR3 size: 14 residues. Here the CDR3 DNA reads TGTGCCAGCAGTGACGGGCTCTCTTCGGGCGAGCAGTACTTC. Encoded protein: CASSDGLSSGEQYF.

The chain is built from TRBV24-1 and TRBJ2-7; 9 bases map to TRBD1. V trimming: 11 bases; J trimming: 10 bases; junction bases outside the gene matches: 11. In germline, CDR1 is KGHDR, CDR2 SFDVKD. This CDR3 has 12 residues. The CDR3 coding sequence is TGTGCCATCGGGACAGGGTCGGAGGCCCAGTACTTC. It translates to CAIGTGSEAQYF.

The sample holds many counts of this clonotype. The chain links TRBV12-3 or TRBV12-4 to TRBJ2-1; 7 positions agree with TRBD1. Trimming cost V 5 bases and J 4 bases; bases outside gene matches: 2. This CDR3 spans 13 amino acids. The CDR3 nucleotides are TGTGCCAGCAGTGGGACAGTTTACAATGAGCAGTTCTTC. It encodes CASSGTVYNEQFF.

The chain recombines TRBV28 with TRBJ2-5; D not resolved. The germline V gene encodes CDR1 MDHEN and CDR2 SYDVKM. CDR3 length: 13 residues. Trimming took off 6 bases at V and 4 bases at J, with 12 bases between the two ends. CDR3 protein: CASRKGLLETQYF. CDR3 coding DNA: TGTGCCAGCAGGAAAGGGCTTTTAGAGACCCAGTACTTC.

This clonotype was detected a few times. The chain combines TRBV9 with TRBJ2-1; TRBD1 agrees at 8 bases. CDR3 length equals 16 residues. V dropped 0 bases and J dropped 3; count of bases not matched to a gene: 5. CDR1 is SGDLS, CDR2 YYNGEE, per germline. The CDR3, as DNA: TGTGCCAGCAGCGTAGCTGGACAGGGAGGCTACAATGAGCAGTTCTTC. Translation: CASSVAGQGGYNEQFF.